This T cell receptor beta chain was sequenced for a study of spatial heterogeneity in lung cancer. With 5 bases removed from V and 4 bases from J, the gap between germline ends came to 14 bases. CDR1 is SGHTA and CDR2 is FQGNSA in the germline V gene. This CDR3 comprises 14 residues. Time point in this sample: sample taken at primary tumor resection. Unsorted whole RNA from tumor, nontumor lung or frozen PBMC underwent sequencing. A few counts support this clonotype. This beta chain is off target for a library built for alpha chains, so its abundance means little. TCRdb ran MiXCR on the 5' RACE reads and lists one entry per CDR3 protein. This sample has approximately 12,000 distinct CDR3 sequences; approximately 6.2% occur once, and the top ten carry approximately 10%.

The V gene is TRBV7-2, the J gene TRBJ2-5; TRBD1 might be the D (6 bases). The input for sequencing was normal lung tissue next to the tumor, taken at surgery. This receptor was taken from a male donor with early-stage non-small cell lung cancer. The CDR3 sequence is CASSPWTAGETQYF. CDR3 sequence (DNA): TGTGCCAGCAGCCCATGGACAGCCGGAGAGACCCAGTACTTC.